This is a list of T cell receptor beta chains from one sample in a study of identical twins. TCRdb reprocessed the 5' RACE reads with MiXCR, giving one entry per CDR3 protein. Of 420,000 or so distinct CDR3 sequences detected, less than 20% appear once; the ten largest clones hold 12%. The sample comprised naive T cells sorted from blood. These receptors were obtained from a man aged 50 to 60 in good health. The CDR3 runs from the conserved cysteine through the conserved F or W. The order of the fields is D gene, V gene, J gene, clone size, CDR3 DNA, CDR3 protein. D genes are given only for firm matches. Size is omitted from some rows. Given values are once, few, many or a class for expanded clones.

D: TRBD1
V: TRBV4-1
J: TRBJ2-5
size: many
DNA: TGCGCCAGCAGCCACTGGACAGGGGCAGAGACCCAGTACTTC
CDR3: CASSHWTGAETQYF

D: -
V: TRBV25-1
J: TRBJ2-1
size: few
DNA: TGTGCCAGCAGGGAAACCGGGACCATCAATGAGCAGTTCTTC
CDR3: CASRETGTINEQFF

D: -
V: TRBV2
J: TRBJ2-1
size: few
DNA: TGTGCCAGCAGTGAAGGTTTGGGGCCGGACGAGCAGTTCTTC
CDR3: CASSEGLGPDEQFF

D: -
V: TRBV12-3/TRBV12-4
J: TRBJ2-5
size: many
DNA: TGTGCCAGCAGTGGGGGGGCAAAGACCCAGTACTTC
CDR3: CASSGGAKTQYF

D: TRBD2
V: TRBV6-5
J: TRBJ2-4
size: few
DNA: TGTGCCAGCAGTTACACCTCCGGGACTAGCACCATAGCTAACATTCAGTACTTC
CDR3: CASSYTSGTSTIANIQYF

D: TRBD2
V: TRBV20-1
J: TRBJ2-1
size: many
DNA: TGCAGTGCTAGACCCGGGACTAGCGGGATTATCTTC
CDR3: CSARPGTSGIIF

D: TRBD1
V: TRBV20-1
J: TRBJ1-2
size: -
DNA: TGCAGTGCTAGGTTACAGGGGAACTATGGCTACACCTTC
CDR3: CSARLQGNYGYTF

D: TRBD1
V: TRBV19
J: TRBJ2-6
size: -
DNA: TGTGCCAGTAGGACAGGGGGTCCTGGGGCCAACGTCCTGACTTTC
CDR3: CASRTGGPGANVLTF

D: TRBD1
V: TRBV6-1
J: TRBJ2-6
size: few
DNA: TGTGCCAGCAGTAGGGACAGAACCGGGGCCAACGTCCTGACTTTC
CDR3: CASSRDRTGANVLTF

D: -
V: TRBV6-5
J: TRBJ2-1
size: few
DNA: TGTGCCAGCAGTTTAATTAGCGAGTACAATGAGCAGTTCTTC
CDR3: CASSLISEYNEQFF

D: -
V: TRBV5-1
J: TRBJ2-5
size: many
DNA: TGCGCCAGCAGCTTCGGTCTGGGCAGCGGATGGGGGACCCAGTACTTC
CDR3: CASSFGLGSGWGTQYF

D: -
V: TRBV10-3
J: TRBJ2-7
size: -
DNA: TGTGCCATCAGTGGCGGGGCTGATGAGCAGTACTTC
CDR3: CAISGGADEQYF

D: -
V: TRBV28
J: TRBJ2-5
size: -
DNA: TGTGCCAGCAGTCCCGGTGGCGGACTAACGGGGTTAGGGACCCAGTACTTC
CDR3: CASSPGGGLTGLGTQYF

D: -
V: TRBV7-9
J: TRBJ2-2
size: many
DNA: TGTGCCAGCAGCTTAGGGGCCCGATTGAGGACCGGGGAGCTGTTTTTT
CDR3: CASSLGARLRTGELFF